A selection of T cell receptor beta chains follows, all from one sample in a study of CD8+ T cells in alopecia areata. The data were produced by immunoSEQ multiplex PCR, yet TCRdb's version contains in-frame clones alone and is incomplete. The data contain approximately 280,000 clones, 55% to 75% of them singletons. The sample here was CD4+ T cells sorted from blood, taken at week 24, from a patient treated with tofacitinib. These receptors were obtained from a human donor with alopecia areata. CDR3s include the opening cysteine and the closing phenylalanine or tryptophan. D genes are given only for firm matches. Clone size appears in some rows only: once, few, many, or a class for an expanded clone.

d_call | cdr3_length | j_call | clone_size | v_call | cdr3_nt | cdr3_aa
. | 12 | TRBJ2-7 | . | TRBV19 | TGTGCCAGGGATGGGGGATTACGTGAGCAGTACTTC | CARDGGLREQYF
TRBD1 | 17 | TRBJ2-7 | . | TRBV7-6 | TGTGCCAGCAGCTTAGTGCCAGGACAGGGAGGCTCCTACGAGCAGTACTTC | CASSLVPGQGGSYEQYF
TRBD1 | 15 | TRBJ2-1 | . | TRBV7-2 | TGTGCCAGCAGCTCCCGGGACAGCTCCTACAATGAGCAGTTCTTC | CASSSRDSSYNEQFF
TRBD1 | 14 | TRBJ2-7 | . | TRBV28 | TGTGCCAGCAATGACAGGGGGCTTGTCTACGAGCAGTACTTC | CASNDRGLVYEQYF
. | 13 | TRBJ1-2 | . | TRBV27 | TGTGCCACCAGAGGAGTTGGAGGGAATGGCTACACCTTC | CATRGVGGNGYTF
. | 14 | TRBJ1-1 | . | TRBV30 | TGTGCCTGGAGTCAAGACGGGTTACACACTGAAGCTTTCTTT | CAWSQDGLHTEAFF
. | 15 | TRBJ1-5 | . | TRBV23-1 | TGCGCCAGCATCGCCCTGCAGGGTTGGAATCAGCCCCAGCATTTT | CASIALQGWNQPQHF
. | 11 | TRBJ2-5 | once | TRBV20-1 | TGCAGTGCTAAGTTAAAAGAGACCCAGTACTTC | CSAKLKETQYF
. | 16 | TRBJ2-1 | . | TRBV30 | TGTGCCTGGAGTCAGAAGACTAGAGGACCCAACAATGAGCAGTTCTTC | CAWSQKTRGPNNEQFF
. | 10 | TRBJ2-7 | . | TRBV20-1 | TGCAGTGCTAGTTTGTACGAGCAGTACTTC | CSASLYEQYF
. | 13 | TRBJ1-2 | . | TRBV4-1 | TGCGCCAGCAGCCTTCCGGGTTCTTATGGCTACACCTTC | CASSLPGSYGYTF
TRBD1 | 14 | TRBJ1-1 | . | TRBV6-4 | TGTGCCAGCAGTCAGACAGGGACGAACACTGAAGCTTTCTTT | CASSQTGTNTEAFF
TRBD1 | 14 | TRBJ2-7 | . | TRBV2 | TGTGCCAGCAGTTCTGACAGGGGGGATTACGAGCAGTACTTC | CASSSDRGDYEQYF